Here is one T cell receptor beta chain with its context. Its matching antigen is unknown. Germline lookup yields CDR1 MNHEY and CDR2 SVGAGI. Trimming removed 0 bases at V and 5 bases at J, with 16 bases between. This CDR3 has 16 residues. TCR beta library input comprised about 1.8 micrograms of genomic DNA from cryopreserved PBMCs. Sequencing used immunoSEQ multiplex PCR; TCRdb keeps in-frame clones, though not all of them. The sample records over 100,000 clones, 45% to 65% being singletons. This sample was included in a study of cytotoxic CD8 clonotypes in ibrutinib-treated CLL. On the study more broadly: Results showed around 24 partial and 2 complete responses; following median 68 months, approximately 15 remained remitted, approximately 12 advanced. An average of roughly 270,000 productive templates and 94,082 productive rearrangements was obtained per sample. The study, taken as a whole, reports: Public clonotypes proved infrequent, and on treatment they shrank or remained steady.

Specimen: PBMCs, collected after 24 months of ibrutinib treatment. V and J are TRBV6-5 and TRBJ2-5; D is unclear. This clonotype originated in a human donor with chronic lymphocytic leukemia. CDR3 amino acids: CASSYSEALLGETQYF. The CDR3, as DNA: TGTGCCAGCAGTTACTCTGAGGCCCTCCTGGGGGAGACCCAGTACTTC.